A single sample gave rise to the 9 T cell receptor beta chains below, sequenced in a study of beta chain features in type 1 diabetes. TCRB transcripts that were expressed got sequenced, as all of the isolated RNA had been reverse transcribed. The assay was immunoSEQ multiplex PCR, and TCRdb's table has in-frame clones only and misses some. The sample lists 970,000 or so clones; roughly a sixth were seen once. The specimen sequenced was naive CD4+ T cells from blood. The receptors were sampled from a woman aged 18-29 years in good health.

The chain has TRBV11-2 and TRBJ2-5, with a possible D match to TRBD2 (6 bases). Germline V CDR1 and CDR2: SGHAT, FQNNGV. The CDR3 is 16 residues long. The V end was cut by 1 base, the J end by 0 bases, with 12 bases between. The CDR3 coding sequence is TGTGCCAGCAGCTTAGCGCGGGGTTTGTACCAAGAGACCCAGTACTTC. This gives the protein CASSLARGLYQETQYF. Full variable domain (outside the CDR3, taken from reference TRBV11-2 and TRBJ2-5): EAGVAQSPRYKIIEKRQSVAFWCNPISGHATLYWYQQILGQGPKLLIQFQNNGVVDDSQLPKDRFSAERLKGVDSTLKIQPAKLEDSAVYLCASSLARGLYQETQYFGPGTRLLVL.

This chain joins TRBV4-3 and TRBJ2-3, with D unclear. The CDR3 extends over 17 amino acids. With 0 bases removed from V and 2 bases from J, the gap between germline ends came to 15 bases. Germline V gene sequence: CDR1 LGHNA, CDR2 YSLEER. DNA for the CDR3: TGCGCCAGCAGCCAAGATAACCCAGTTACATTCACAGATACGCAGTATTTT. It encodes CASSQDNPVTFTDTQYF.

This clone was seen more than once but under ten times. The chain combines TRBV14 with TRBJ2-7; 10 positions agree with TRBD2. Per germline, CDR1 SGHDN and CDR2 FVKESK. With 5 bases clipped from V and 5 bases from J, the junction kept 6 bases outside the gene matches. The CDR3 sequence is 14 residues long. CDR3 nucleotide sequence: TGTGCCAGCAGCGTCAGCGGGAGGGAGAACGAGCAGTACTTC. Its protein product is CASSVSGRENEQYF.

This clone occurred a few times. The chain employs TRBV6-5 and TRBJ2-7, with D possibly being TRBD2 (6 bases). Trimming took 0 bases from V and 3 from J, leaving 12 bases between them. The CDR3 extends over 15 amino acids. The germline CDR1 and CDR2 sequences are MNHEY and SVGAGI. CDR3 nucleotide sequence: TGTGCCAGCAGTTACTCGTTTTACGGGAGCTACGAGCAGTACTTC. Residues: CASSYSFYGSYEQYF.

This chain joins TRBV7-2 and TRBJ2-7; 8 bases line up with TRBD2. The germline V gene has CDR1 SGHTA and CDR2 FQGNSA. The J segment lost 2 bases and the V segment lost 4 bases, leaving 10 bases of the junction unmatched. This CDR3 comprises 16 residues. CDR3 sequence reads: CASSSTSGLVAYEQYF. Written as DNA, the CDR3 is TGTGCCAGCAGCTCAACCTCGGGACTAGTTGCCTACGAGCAGTACTTC.

This clone was seen a handful of times. The sample carries other DNA sequences with the same CDR3. This chain links TRBV23-1 with TRBJ1-5; D not certain. TRBV23-1 is flagged as an ORF with uncertain function. Trimming took off 2 bases at V and 5 bases at J, with 7 bases between the two ends. CDR3 length equals 13 residues. CDR3 in DNA: TGCGCCAGCAGTCAAGGTTATCATCAGCCCCAGCATTTT. Protein sequence: CASSQGYHQPQHF.

This clone has just a few counts. The chain is built from TRBV5-4 and TRBJ2-4; 14 bases are shared with TRBD2. This CDR3 comprises 15 residues. CDR1 and CDR2 from the germline V gene are SGHNT and YYREEE (reference sequence). V gave up 5 bases and J gave up 8 bases; unmatched junction bases: 6. DNA of the CDR3: TGTGCCAGCAGTTCGCCGACTAGCGGGAGGGACATTCAGTACTTC. Encoded protein: CASSSPTSGRDIQYF.

This clone was observed a handful of times. The chain has TRBV9 and TRBJ2-1, with 10 bases identical to TRBD1. This CDR3 has 16 amino acids. Germline CDR1 and CDR2: SGDLS and YYNGEE. V was pared by 2 bases and J by 8 bases, with 10 bases of the junction left unmatched. The CDR3 region is CASSVFPGQGYDEQFF. Written as DNA, the CDR3 is TGTGCCAGCAGCGTCTTTCCGGGACAGGGGTATGATGAGCAGTTCTTC.

This clone was seen a few times. The gene calls are TRBV19 and TRBJ2-6; D is uncertain. V lost 7 bases and J 3 bases, leaving 7 bases between the germline ends. Germline CDR1 and CDR2: LNHDA and SQIVND (reference sequence). This CDR3 spans 13 amino acids. The CDR3 nucleotides are TGTGCCAGTAATTATCTTGGGGCCAACGTCCTGACTTTC. Encoded protein: CASNYLGANVLTF.